This T cell receptor beta chain was found in a study of Graves' ophthalmopathy and Graves' hyperthyroidism. This clonotype has ten or more counts. This CDR3 spans 14 amino acids. Germline CDR1 and CDR2: SGHAT and FQDESV (reference sequence). V was shortened by 5 bases and J by 1 base, with 11 bases between the two germline ends. RNA served as the template for amplifying TCR beta CDR3 regions. HTBI-primed first-round RT-PCR preceded second-round multiplex PCR. One entry per CDR3 protein, called by TCRdb with MiXCR from the multiplex PCR reads. The sample carries over a million distinct CDR3 sequences, roughly two fifths recorded once.

The sequence was collected from an adult man with Graves' hyperthyroidism. The chain recombines TRBV11-1 with TRBJ1-1, with D possibly matching TRBD1 (5 bases). The sequencing sample was made of peripheral blood or thyroid tissue (not recorded which). CDR3 nucleotides: TGTGCCAGCAGCCGTCGCCAGGGGAACACTGAAGCTTTCTTT. This encodes CASSRRQGNTEAFF.